The 19 T cell receptor beta chains given below trace back to one sample, sequenced in a study of molecular identifiers for immune sequencing clone quantification. TCRdb passed the PCR reads through MiXCR, listing each CDR3 protein once. The data hold roughly 320,000 distinct CDR3 sequences, with about 22% observed a single time. The specimen was naive CD8+ T cells from blood, with Jurkat cell RNA spiked in. Subset described: FACS-sorted CD8+CD4-CCR7+CD45RA+ naive T cells. These receptors were collected from a human donor in good health. Some libraries in this study had Jurkat cell RNA spiked in.

V and J are TRBV4-1 and TRBJ1-2, with D possibly being TRBD1 (6 bases). Germline CDR1 and CDR2: MGHRA and YSYEKL. The CDR3 length is 15 residues. Between the trimmed V and J ends, which lost 0 bases and 2 bases, there was a span of 10 bases. CDR3 region: CASSQDDRNNYGYTF. In DNA, the CDR3 is TGCGCCAGCAGCCAAGACGACAGGAACAACTATGGCTACACCTTC.

This clonotype was counted at least ten times. The chain is built from TRBV7-9 and TRBJ1-2; maybe TRBD1 (6 bases). There are 14 residues in the CDR3. The V gene lost 8 bases and the J gene lost 3 bases, with 16 bases spanning the gap. Germline-derived CDR1 and CDR2 are SEHNR and FQNEAQ (reference sequence). DNA of the CDR3: TGTGCCAGCCTCGGCACAGGGCTGTACTATGGCTACACCTTC. The encoded protein is CASLGTGLYYGYTF.

In its sample, this clonotype was seen a few times. The chain recombines TRBV7-8 with TRBJ2-1; a weak D match, TRBD1 (5 bases). Germline V gene data show CDR1 as SGHVS and CDR2 as FQNEAQ. The CDR3 has 16 amino acids. The V end was cut by 2 bases, the J end by 1 base, with 12 bases between. As DNA, the CDR3 is TGTGCCAGCAGCTTAAGGGGCGGCACGTCCTACAATGAGCAGTTCTTC. Residues: CASSLRGGTSYNEQFF.

This clonotype came up many times. The chain links TRBV4-3 to TRBJ2-3; D is perhaps TRBD1 (5 bases). The V end was cut by 0 bases, the J end by 5 bases, with 15 bases between. In germline, CDR1 is LGHNA, CDR2 YSLEER. The CDR3 covers 16 residues. The CDR3 coding sequence is TGCGCCAGCAGCCAAGAGTTCCAGGGTAGGGAAGATACGCAGTATTTT. Translated: CASSQEFQGREDTQYF.

This clonotype was observed a handful of times. The V call is TRBV4-1, the J call TRBJ1-4; possibly TRBD1 for D (5 bases). This CDR3 comprises 18 residues. From germline, CDR1 is MGHRA and CDR2 YSYEKL. Trimming shortened V by 1 base and J by 3 bases, and 18 bases separated the two germline ends. The CDR3 region is CASSQGPGRAGANEKLFF. The CDR3 DNA is TGCGCCAGCAGCCAAGGCCCAGGGCGGGCCGGAGCTAATGAAAAACTGTTTTTT.

The chain uses TRBV11-2 and TRBJ1-2, with D possibly being TRBD1 (5 bases). V lost 5 bases and J lost 11, with 24 bases in between. The germline V gene encodes CDR1 SGHAT and CDR2 FQNNGV. The CDR3 has 15 residues. DNA for the CDR3: TGTGCCAGCAGCCCGCCGGACAAACCGAAATTGGATTACACCTTC. Its translation: CASSPPDKPKLDYTF.

In its sample, this clonotype was seen many times. The genes are TRBV4-1 and TRBJ2-2; TRBD2 matches at 12 bases. Per germline, CDR1 MGHRA and CDR2 YSYEKL. V shed 1 base, J shed 7 bases, and the junction held 4 bases outside the gene matches. The CDR3 totals 16 residues. The DNA of the CDR3 is TGCGCCAGCAGCCAAGCTAGCGGGGGGGTCAGCGGGGAGCTGTTTTTT. Translated: CASSQASGGVSGELFF.

The CDR3 region is CASSVAWGQGASGTGELFF. CDR3 DNA sequence: TGTGCCAGCAGCGTAGCTTGGGGACAGGGGGCGTCGGGGACCGGGGAGCTGTTTTTT. The J gene is TRBJ2-2, the V gene TRBV9; TRBD1 matches at 12 bases. From germline, CDR1 is SGDLS and CDR2 YYNGEE. With V trimmed by 0 bases and J by 5 bases, 11 bases remained unmatched. CDR3 length equals 19 residues.

This clonotype was seen ten or more times. The gene calls are TRBV25-1 and TRBJ2-7, with a weak D call TRBD1 (5 bases). Per the germline V gene, CDR1 is MGHDK and CDR2 is SYGVNS. CDR3 length: 14 residues. V was cut by 4 bases and J by 0 bases, with 10 bases left in between. The CDR3 nucleotides are TGTGCCAGCAGTGCCAGACAGAGCTCCTACGAGCAGTACTTC. It yields the protein CASSARQSSYEQYF.

Note on this clonotype: A much larger clone is a single base away; this may be a read error. The chain links TRBV6-5 to TRBJ2-1; 8 nucleotides match TRBD2. The germline V gene has CDR1 MNHEY and CDR2 SVGAGI. The CDR3 totals 14 residues. The CDR3: CASSLAGSGNEQSF. The DNA for the CDR3 is TGTGCCAGCAGTTTAGCGGGGTCGGGCAATGAGCAGTCCTTC.

This clonotype was observed at least ten times. This sequence joins TRBV28 and TRBJ2-3, with D possibly matching TRBD2 (5 bases). Germline assignment: CDR1 MDHEN and CDR2 SYDVKM. The CDR3 has 15 residues. The V and J ends lost 4 bases and 4 bases respectively, with 15 bases between them. The CDR3 DNA reads TGTGCCAGCAGTTACCGGGAAACAGCAGCAGATACGCAGTATTTT. Protein product: CASSYRETAADTQYF. Drawing the rest from reference TRBV28 and TRBJ2-3, the complete variable domain is DVKVTQSSRYLVKRTGEKVFLECVQDMDHENMFWYRQDPGLGLRLIYFSYDVKMKEKGDIPEGYSVSREKKERFSLILESASTNQTSMYLCASSYRETAADTQYFGPGTRLTVL.

V and J are TRBV12-3 or TRBV12-4 and TRBJ2-4; TRBD1 agrees at 7 bases. The trim removed 6 bases at V and 3 bases at J, leaving 5 bases unmatched. The CDR3 extends over 14 amino acids. The CDR3 DNA reads as TGTGCCAGCAGGAGCGGACAGGACAAAAACATTCAGTACTTC. Translating gives CASRSGQDKNIQYF.

This clonotype was seen many times. The chain recombines TRBV5-1 with TRBJ1-1, with D perhaps TRBD1 (6 bases). The germline V and J ends were trimmed by 3 bases and 4 bases, with 13 bases remaining between them. There are 14 residues in the CDR3. Germline V lookup: CDR1 SGHRS, CDR2 YFSETQ. CDR3 region: CASSSQGGGTEAFF. In DNA form, the CDR3 reads TGCGCCAGCAGCTCACAGGGAGGAGGCACTGAAGCTTTCTTT.

This clonotype was observed at least ten times. The J gene is TRBJ2-3, the V gene TRBV20-1, with 9 bases aligning to TRBD2. The CDR3 runs to 14 residues. J gave up 4 bases and V 1 base, and 3 bases lay outside the gene matches. Germline V gene sequence: CDR1 DFQATT, CDR2 SNEGSKA (reference sequence). CDR3 in DNA: TGCAGTGCTAGAGTTTGGACTAGCGCAGATACGCAGTATTTT. This gives the protein CSARVWTSADTQYF.

The chain links TRBV4-3 to TRBJ2-4; D ambiguous. V gave up 4 bases and J gave up 2 bases, with 12 bases separating them. There are 15 residues in the CDR3. The germline gives CDR1 LGHNA, CDR2 YSLEER. This CDR3 is CASSRQDDPKNIQYF. The DNA for the CDR3 is TGCGCCAGCAGCCGTCAGGACGACCCCAAAAACATTCAGTACTTC.

This clonotype was seen ten or more times. V usage is TRBV29-1 and J usage is TRBJ1-5; possible D gene TRBD1, 5 bases. The CDR3 consists of 14 residues. In germline, CDR1 is SQVTM, CDR2 ANQGSEA. Trimming removed 7 bases at V and 0 bases at J, with 13 bases between. Written as DNA, the CDR3 is TGCAGCGCAATCGAGGGGTTTAGCAATCAGCCCCAGCATTTT. Translating it yields CSAIEGFSNQPQHF. The full variable domain, completed using reference TRBV29-1 and TRBJ1-5, is SAVISQKPSRDICQRGTSLTIQCQVDSQVTMMFWYRQQPGQSLTLIATANQGSEATYESGFVIDKFPISRPNLTFSTLTVSNMSPEDSSIYLCSAIEGFSNQPQHFGDGTRLSIL.

About this clonotype itself: With a much larger clone just one base away, this may be a read error. No conserved phenylalanine or tryptophan ends this CDR3, so it is likely a read error. The chain is built from TRBV6-1 and TRBJ1-1, with D tentatively TRBD1 (5 bases). The CDR3 covers 14 residues. V was clipped by 4 bases and J by 4 bases, with 13 bases between them. Germline V gives CDR1 MNHNS, CDR2 SASEGT. The CDR3 region has the DNA TGTGCCAGCAGTGGGCGGGACGGTATCACTGAAGCTTTCTCT. It is translated as CASSGRDGITEAFS.

This clonotype has ten or more counts. The chain recombines TRBV9 with TRBJ2-6; D unclear. The germline V gene has CDR1 SGDLS and CDR2 YYNGEE. The CDR3 is 16 amino acids. V gave up 3 bases and J gave up 0 bases, with 10 bases separating them. The CDR3 region has the DNA TGTGCCAGCAGCGGACGGCCGGACTCTGGGGCCAACGTCCTGACTTTC. Its translation is CASSGRPDSGANVLTF.

This clonotype was counted at least ten times. The chain carries TRBV4-1 and TRBJ1-5; D call uncertain. The CDR3 spans 16 residues. V was pared by 1 base and J by 0 bases, with 10 bases between. Germline CDR1 is MGHRA and CDR2 is YSYEKL. CDR3 loop: CASSQVLGNSNQPQHF. The CDR3 DNA reads TGCGCCAGCAGCCAAGTATTAGGCAATAGCAATCAGCCCCAGCATTTT.